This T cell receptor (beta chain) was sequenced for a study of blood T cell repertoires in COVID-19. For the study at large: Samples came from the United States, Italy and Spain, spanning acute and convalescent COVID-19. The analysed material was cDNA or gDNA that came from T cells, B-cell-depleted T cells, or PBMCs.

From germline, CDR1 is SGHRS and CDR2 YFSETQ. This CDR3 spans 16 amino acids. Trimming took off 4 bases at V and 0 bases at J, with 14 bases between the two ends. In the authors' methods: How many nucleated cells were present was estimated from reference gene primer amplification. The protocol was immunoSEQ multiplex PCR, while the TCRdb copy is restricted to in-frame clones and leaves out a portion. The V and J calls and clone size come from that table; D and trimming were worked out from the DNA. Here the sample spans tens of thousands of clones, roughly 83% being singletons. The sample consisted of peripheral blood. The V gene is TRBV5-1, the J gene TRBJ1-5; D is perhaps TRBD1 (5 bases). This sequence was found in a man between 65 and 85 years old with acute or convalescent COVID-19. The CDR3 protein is CASSLAPGNSNQPQHF. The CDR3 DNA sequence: TGCGCCAGCAGCCTCGCCCCAGGGAATAGCAATCAGCCCCAGCATTTT.